Following are 9 T cell receptor beta chains from one sample sequenced in a study of shared T cell receptors in the human thymus. TCRdb keeps only in-frame clones here, not all; method: immunoSEQ multiplex PCR. The sample shows fewer than 700,000 clones, approximately 87% of them seen only once. The sample was also linked to a second study, of human thymus T cells.

Sequenced sample: thymocytes. Receptors originate from a boy younger than two with a congenital heart defect.

V gene TRBV27 combines with J gene TRBJ2-7; a possible D gene is TRBD1 (6 bases). Germline V gene lookup returns CDR1 MNHEY and CDR2 SMNVEV (reference sequence). The CDR3 runs to 15 residues. With 3 bases removed from V and 3 bases from J, the gap between germline ends came to 15 bases. In nucleotides, the CDR3 is TGTGCCAGCAGTTTGGCGCAGGGGTTAGGCTACGAGCAGTACTTC. Translation: CASSLAQGLGYEQYF.

The chain links TRBV5-4 to TRBJ2-3, with TRBD1 identical over 8 bases. Per the germline V gene, CDR1 is SGHNT and CDR2 is YYREEE (reference sequence). After removal of 4 bases from V and 6 bases from J, the junction contained 10 bases not matched to a gene. The CDR3 runs 15 residues. CDR3 loop: CASSADRVIPDTQYF. The CDR3 nucleotides read TGTGCCAGCAGCGCGGACAGGGTCATTCCCGATACGCAGTATTTT.

This chain links TRBV15 with TRBJ2-3; 7 nucleotides agree with TRBD1. The junction had 5 bases not matched to a gene; V was cut back by 1 base and J by 1 base. Per the germline V gene, CDR1 is LNHNV and CDR2 is YYDKDF (reference sequence). The length of the CDR3 is 16 residues. The DNA for the CDR3 is TGTGCCACCAGCAGAGCCGGGGACAGCCGCACAGATACGCAGTATTTT. Amino acid sequence: CATSRAGDSRTDTQYF.

The chain couples TRBV15 to TRBJ2-2, with D possibly being TRBD2 (6 bases). CDR1 and CDR2 (germline): LNHNV, YYDKDF (reference sequence). Trimming pared 1 base from V and 4 bases from J, leaving 13 bases between. CDR3 length: 16 amino acids. CDR3 protein: CATSRAHHSGTGELFF. The DNA of the CDR3 is TGTGCCACCAGCAGAGCTCATCATAGCGGCACCGGGGAGCTGTTTTTT.

In this sample, this clone turned up a few times. This chain joins TRBV6-1 and TRBJ2-3; TRBD1 might be the D (6 bases). CDR1 and CDR2 (germline): MNHNS, SASEGT. Trimming removed 10 bases from V and 4 bases from J, with 18 bases in between. The CDR3 length is 14 residues. The CDR3 spells CAIRPQGPADTQYF. The CDR3 region has the DNA TGTGCCATCCGGCCACAGGGTCCGGCAGATACGCAGTATTTT.

The chain has TRBV29-1 and TRBJ1-1; D unresolved. Trimming took off 7 bases at V and 1 base at J, with 4 bases between the two ends. CDR1 and CDR2 from the germline V gene are SQVTM and ANQGSEA. This CDR3 has 10 residues. CDR3 sequence (DNA): TGCAGCGGCAGGAACACTGAAGCTTTCTTT. Its translation is CSGRNTEAFF.

This clone showed up just once. The chain recombines TRBV9 with TRBJ2-7; TRBD1 matches 12 bases. V gave up 3 bases and J gave up 2 bases; unmatched junction bases: 12. Per germline, CDR1 SGDLS and CDR2 YYNGEE. The CDR3 loop spans 18 amino acids. The chain's CDR3 is CASSAGQGAASPAYEQYF. The CDR3 DNA reads as TGTGCCAGCAGCGCGGGACAGGGGGCCGCGAGTCCCGCCTACGAGCAGTACTTC.

The rearrangement joins TRBV7-2 to TRBJ2-2, with D possibly being TRBD1 (6 bases). With 4 bases removed from V and 7 bases from J, the gap between germline ends came to 19 bases. Germline V CDR1 and CDR2: SGHTA, FQGNSA. The CDR3 is 16 residues long. In DNA form, the CDR3 reads TGTGCCAGCAGCTCCCGGGACATCTTCGGTGACGGGGAGCTGTTTTTT. Translated: CASSSRDIFGDGELFF.

The chain carries TRBV5-4 and TRBJ2-1, with TRBD2 identical over 10 bases. CDR1 is SGHNT, CDR2 YYREEE, per germline (reference sequence). This CDR3 contains 17 residues. V shed 1 base and J 4 bases; nucleotides not matched to a gene: 8. The CDR3 loop is CASSLTSGTSVYNEQFF. The CDR3 DNA reads as TGTGCCAGCAGCTTGACCTCCGGGACTAGCGTGTACAATGAGCAGTTCTTC. Full variable domain (outside the CDR3, taken from reference TRBV5-4 and TRBJ2-1): ETGVTQSPTHLIKTRGQQVTLRCSSQSGHNTVSWYQQALGQGPQFIFQYYREEENGRGNFPPRFSGLQFPNYSSELNVNALELDDSALYLCASSLTSGTSVYNEQFFGPGTRLTVL.